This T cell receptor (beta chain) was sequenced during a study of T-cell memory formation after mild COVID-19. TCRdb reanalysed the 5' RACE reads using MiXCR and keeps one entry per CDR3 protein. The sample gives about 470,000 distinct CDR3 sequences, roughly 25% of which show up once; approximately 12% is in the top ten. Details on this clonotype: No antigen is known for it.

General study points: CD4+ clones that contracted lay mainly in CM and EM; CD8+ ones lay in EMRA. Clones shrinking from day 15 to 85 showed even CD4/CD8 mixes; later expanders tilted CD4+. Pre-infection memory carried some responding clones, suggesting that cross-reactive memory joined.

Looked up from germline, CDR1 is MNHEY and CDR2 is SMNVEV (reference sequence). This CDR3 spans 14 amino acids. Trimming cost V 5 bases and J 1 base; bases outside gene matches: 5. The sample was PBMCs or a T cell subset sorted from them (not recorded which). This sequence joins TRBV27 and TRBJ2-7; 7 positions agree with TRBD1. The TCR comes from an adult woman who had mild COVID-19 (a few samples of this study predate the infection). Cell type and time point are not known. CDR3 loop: CASSLHRGSYEQYF. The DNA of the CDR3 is TGTGCCAGCAGTCTTCACAGGGGATCCTACGAGCAGTACTTC.